This record covers a single T cell receptor (beta chain). This entry comes from a study of blood T cell repertoires in COVID-19. Data came from immunoSEQ multiplex PCR; TCRdb stores just in-frame clones and leaves some out. The sample has more than 75,000 clones, roughly 78% seen once. The sequence was collected from a man in his sixties with acute or convalescent COVID-19. Sequenced input: peripheral blood.

CDR3 sequence reads: CASSPKTSVYNEQFF. In DNA, the CDR3 is TGTGCCAGCAGCCCGAAGACTAGCGTATACAATGAGCAGTTCTTC. The chain recombines TRBV7-6 with TRBJ2-1, with TRBD2 matching over 8 bases. V gave up 5 bases and J gave up 4 bases; unmatched junction bases: 7. The germline CDR1 and CDR2 sequences are SGHVS and FNYEAQ. The CDR3 spans 15 residues.